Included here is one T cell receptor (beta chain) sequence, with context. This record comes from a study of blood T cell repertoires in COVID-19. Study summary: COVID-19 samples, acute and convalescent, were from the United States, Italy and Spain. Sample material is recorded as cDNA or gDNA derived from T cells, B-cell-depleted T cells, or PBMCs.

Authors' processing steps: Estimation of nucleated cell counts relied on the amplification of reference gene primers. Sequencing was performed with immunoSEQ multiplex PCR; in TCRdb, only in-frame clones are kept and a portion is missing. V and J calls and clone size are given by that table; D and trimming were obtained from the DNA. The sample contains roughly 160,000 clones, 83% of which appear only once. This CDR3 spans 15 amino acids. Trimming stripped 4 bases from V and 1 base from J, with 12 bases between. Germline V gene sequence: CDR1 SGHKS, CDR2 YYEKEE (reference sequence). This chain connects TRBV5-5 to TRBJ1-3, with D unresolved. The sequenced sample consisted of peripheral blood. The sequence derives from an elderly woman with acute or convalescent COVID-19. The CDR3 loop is CASSPVPTSGNTIYF. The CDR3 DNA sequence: TGTGCCAGCAGCCCGGTACCGACTTCTGGAAACACCATATATTTT. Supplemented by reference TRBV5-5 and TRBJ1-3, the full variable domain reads DAGVTQSPTHLIKTRGQQVTLRCSPISGHKSVSWYQQVLGQGPQFIFQYYEKEERGRGNFPDRFSARQFPNYSSELNVNALLLGDSALYLCASSPVPTSGNTIYFGEGSWLTVV.